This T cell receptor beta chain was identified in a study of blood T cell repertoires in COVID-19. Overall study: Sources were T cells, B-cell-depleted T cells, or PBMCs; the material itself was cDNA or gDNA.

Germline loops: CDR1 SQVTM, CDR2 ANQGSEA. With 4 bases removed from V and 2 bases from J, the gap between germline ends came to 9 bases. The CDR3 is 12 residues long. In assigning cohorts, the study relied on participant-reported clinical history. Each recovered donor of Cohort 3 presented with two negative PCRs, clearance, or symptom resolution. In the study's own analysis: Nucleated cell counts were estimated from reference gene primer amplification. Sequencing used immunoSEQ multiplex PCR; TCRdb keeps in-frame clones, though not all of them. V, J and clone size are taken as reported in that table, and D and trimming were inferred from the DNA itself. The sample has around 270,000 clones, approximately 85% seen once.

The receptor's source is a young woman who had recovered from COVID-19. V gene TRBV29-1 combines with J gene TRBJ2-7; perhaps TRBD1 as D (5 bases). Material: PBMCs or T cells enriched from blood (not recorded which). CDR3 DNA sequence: TGCAGCGTTGCGGTCAGGGCCTACGAGCAGTACTTC. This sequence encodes CSVAVRAYEQYF.